A single sample gave rise to the 25 T cell receptor beta chains below, sequenced in a study of Tregs in tolerant kidney transplant recipients. Sequenced by immunoSEQ multiplex PCR; TCRdb stores in-frame clones only, minus some. The sample yields around 50,000 clones, about 86% seen once. Sequenced: CD4+ T cells from blood. Source of these receptors: a human donor in good health.

The rearrangement links TRBV20-1 to TRBJ2-5, with unresolved D. V was cut by 3 bases and J by 5 bases, with 7 bases left in between. Germline lookup yields CDR1 DFQATT and CDR2 SNEGSKA (reference sequence). CDR3 length: 11 amino acids. The CDR3 is CSASGRETQYF. The CDR3 nucleotides read TGCAGTGCTAGTGGCCGGGAGACCCAGTACTTC.

The chain couples TRBV11-1 to TRBJ1-6, with a possible D match to TRBD1 (5 bases). The CDR3 contains 18 residues. Trimming cost V 2 bases and J 7 bases, with 21 bases left between them. Germline lookup yields CDR1 SGHAT and CDR2 FQDESV (reference sequence). DNA of the CDR3: TGTGCCAGCAGCTTAAAACCCCCCTGGCAGGGCGGGAATTCACCCCTCCACTTT. Translation gives CASSLKPPWQGGNSPLHF.

The DNA for the CDR3 is TGCGCCAGCAGCCAACCTTTTGGTCAGCCCCAGCATTTT. Protein sequence: CASSQPFGQPQHF. The genes are TRBV4-1 and TRBJ1-5; no firm D call. Trimming stripped 2 bases from V and 6 bases from J, with 8 bases between. Germline V gene data show CDR1 as MGHRA and CDR2 as YSYEKL. CDR3 length equals 13 residues.

The rearrangement uses TRBV2 and TRBJ2-7; possible D gene TRBD2, 6 bases. Trimming cost V 7 bases and J 1 base, with 14 bases left between them. The CDR3 totals 14 residues. Germline V gene sequence: CDR1 SNHLY, CDR2 FYNNEI. This CDR3 is CASNRLAVSYEQYF. The CDR3 DNA follows: TGTGCCAGCAATAGGTTAGCGGTTTCCTACGAGCAGTACTTC.

This rearrangement joins TRBV9 to TRBJ1-2, with D unclear. Germline CDR1 is SGDLS and CDR2 is YYNGEE. Trimming removed 0 bases from V and 4 bases from J, with 10 bases in between. This CDR3 is built from 14 residues. The CDR3, as DNA: TGTGCCAGCAGCGTAGGAGGTACCGGCTATGGCTACACCTTC. Encoded protein: CASSVGGTGYGYTF.

This clone was counted a few times. The sample has other DNA sequences that encode this CDR3 too. In nucleotides, the CDR3 is TGCGCCAGCAGTTCCCAGGGGGGCACAGATACGCAGTATTTT. Its protein is CASSSQGGTDTQYF. The rearrangement uses TRBV5-1 and TRBJ2-3; 7 bases are shared with TRBD1. With 5 bases clipped from V and 1 base from J, the junction kept 4 bases outside the gene matches. Germline CDR1 is SGHRS and CDR2 is YFSETQ. The CDR3 contains 14 residues.

This chain joins TRBV27 and TRBJ1-2; 7 bases fit TRBD1. The CDR3 has 16 residues. Germline V gene sequence: CDR1 MNHEY, CDR2 SMNVEV (reference sequence). V gave up 5 bases and J gave up 3 bases; unmatched junction bases: 12. In DNA form, the CDR3 reads TGTGCCAGCAGTCTCATGCCCCGACAGGGTTACTATGGCTACACCTTC. This encodes CASSLMPRQGYYGYTF.

The rearrangement uses TRBV9 and TRBJ1-6; TRBD1 matches 9 bases. The CDR3 extends over 16 amino acids. CDR1 and CDR2 from the germline V gene are SGDLS and YYNGEE. The junction had 6 bases not matched to a gene; V was cut back by 1 base and J by 7 bases. DNA for the CDR3: TGTGCCAGCAGCGTACAAGGGACAGGGTGGAATTCACCCCTCCACTTT. Translated, it gives CASSVQGTGWNSPLHF.

The CDR3 loop is CASSIKGIFYNEQFF. The CDR3 DNA is TGTGCCAGTAGTATCAAGGGCATCTTTTACAATGAGCAGTTCTTC. The chain combines TRBV19 with TRBJ2-1; D remains unclear. The germline V gene encodes CDR1 LNHDA and CDR2 SQIVND (reference sequence). Trimming took 3 bases from V and 4 from J, leaving 13 bases between them. The CDR3 contains 15 residues.

The DNA for the CDR3 is TGTGCCAGCAGTCCCGCAGGGGGTACGCGTAAGCAGTTCTTC. Its translation is CASSPAGGTRKQFF. The V gene is TRBV11-2, the J gene TRBJ2-1; 7 positions agree with TRBD1. V lost 6 bases to trimming and J lost 11 bases; unmatched junction nucleotides: 13. The CDR3 loop spans 14 amino acids. CDR1 and CDR2 (germline): SGHAT, FQNNGV.

V gene TRBV7-6 combines with J gene TRBJ2-7; tentatively, D is TRBD1 or TRBD2 (5 bases each). Germline V gives CDR1 SGHVS, CDR2 FNYEAQ. The length of the CDR3 is 16 residues. The V gene lost 0 bases and the J gene lost 0 bases, with 12 bases spanning the gap. DNA of the CDR3: TGTGCCAGCAGCTTAGCTAGTTGGGGGAGCTCCTACGAGCAGTACTTC. It codes for CASSLASWGSSYEQYF.

This clone was recorded only once. The chain links TRBV5-4 to TRBJ2-3; D call uncertain. CDR1 and CDR2 from the germline V gene are SGHNT and YYREEE (reference sequence). Trimming stripped 0 bases from V and 0 bases from J, with 8 bases between. The CDR3 runs to 15 residues. For the CDR3, the DNA is TGTGCCAGCAGCTTGGTCCCCGCGAGCACAGATACGCAGTATTTT. This encodes CASSLVPASTDTQYF. Variable domain in full (rest from reference TRBV5-4 and TRBJ2-3): ETGVTQSPTHLIKTRGQQVTLRCSSQSGHNTVSWYQQALGQGPQFIFQYYREEENGRGNFPPRFSGLQFPNYSSELNVNALELDDSALYLCASSLVPASTDTQYFGPGTRLTVL.

This rearrangement joins TRBV11-2 to TRBJ2-7, with no clear D. The germline CDR1 and CDR2 sequences are SGHAT and FQNNGV. V was cut by 5 bases and J by 3 bases, with 8 bases left in between. The CDR3 is 12 residues long. CDR3 nucleotide sequence: TGTGCCAGCAGCCAAGTAAGCTACGAGCAGTACTTC. It is translated as CASSQVSYEQYF.

This clone was recorded a few times. This chain joins TRBV13 and TRBJ1-5, with 8 bases fitting TRBD1. CDR1 and CDR2 from the germline V gene are PRHDT and FYEKMQ (reference sequence). V shed 0 bases and J 4 bases; nucleotides not matched to a gene: 8. This CDR3 is built from 17 residues. CDR3 nucleotides: TGTGCCAGCAGCTTAGGCCCGGCAGGGGGCGCAAATCAGCCCCAGCATTTT. Translation: CASSLGPAGGANQPQHF.

The chain joins TRBV4-2 to TRBJ2-1; tentative D call: TRBD2 (6 bases). Trimming left V 4 bases short and J 8 bases short, with 21 bases between. The V gene's germline CDR1 is LGHNA and CDR2 YNFKEQ. The CDR3 consists of 16 residues. DNA of the CDR3: TGTGCCAGCAGCCCCCTCTCTCCTGGAGGGTCCGATGAGCAGTTCTTC. It encodes CASSPLSPGGSDEQFF.

This clone was seen a single time. This rearrangement joins TRBV7-3 to TRBJ2-3, with a possible D match to TRBD2 (6 bases). Germline lookup yields CDR1 SGHTA and CDR2 FQGTGA. Trimming removed 4 bases from V and 4 bases from J, with 24 bases in between. The CDR3 loop spans 18 amino acids. CDR3 sequence (DNA): TGTGCCAGCAGCTCCCCGCGCGGGAAGGATGTGGGTGCAGATACGCAGTATTTT. Its translation is CASSSPRGKDVGADTQYF.

This chain joins TRBV5-4 and TRBJ2-2; TRBD1 is a possible D gene (5 bases). Germline CDR1 and CDR2: SGHNT and YYREEE (reference sequence). Trimming cost V 3 bases and J 4 bases, with 10 bases left between them. The CDR3 length is 14 residues. The CDR3: CASSSDTTTGELFF. The CDR3 bases are TGTGCCAGCAGCTCGGACACCACCACCGGGGAGCTGTTTTTT.

The chain links TRBV7-9 to TRBJ2-1; the D gene is possibly TRBD1 (5 bases). V lost 5 bases and J 7 bases, leaving 15 bases between the germline ends. Germline V gives CDR1 SEHNR, CDR2 FQNEAQ (reference sequence). CDR3 length: 14 residues. CDR3 coding DNA: TGTGCCAGCAGCCCGGACACTCGAATGAATGAGCAGTTCTTC. Translating gives CASSPDTRMNEQFF.

J is TRBJ2-7 and V is TRBV9, with TRBD2 matching over 9 bases. J gave up 7 bases and V 4 bases, and 9 bases lay outside the gene matches. CDR1 SGDLS and CDR2 YYNGEE come from the germline V gene. There are 14 residues in the CDR3. CDR3 nucleotides: TGTGCCAGCAGCCCGGGACTAGCAGAGGGGGAGCAGTACTTC. Translating it yields CASSPGLAEGEQYF. Supplemented by reference TRBV9 and TRBJ2-7, the full variable domain reads DSGVTQTPKHLITATGQRVTLRCSPRSGDLSVYWYQQSLDQGLQFLIQYYNGEERAKGNILERFSAQQFPDLHSELNLSSLELGDSALYFCASSPGLAEGEQYFGPGTRLTVT.

V and J are TRBV11-1 and TRBJ2-1; D call uncertain. CDR1 is SGHAT, CDR2 FQDESV, per germline (reference sequence). The V end lost 1 base, the J end lost 10 bases, and 5 bases lay between the germline ends. The CDR3 consists of 11 residues. CDR3 coding DNA: TGTGCCAGCAGCTTAGTTGCCGAGCAGTTCTTC. It is translated as CASSLVAEQFF. The full variable domain, rest sourced from reference TRBV11-1 and TRBJ2-1, is EAEVAQSPRYKITEKSQAVAFWCDPISGHATLYWYRQILGQGPELLVQFQDESVVDDSQLPKDRFSAERLKGVDSTLKIQPAELGDSAMYLCASSLVAEQFFGPGTRLTVL.

This chain connects TRBV11-2 to TRBJ2-7; D is ambiguous. The V end was cut by 5 bases, the J end by 0 bases, with 17 bases between. From germline, CDR1 is SGHAT and CDR2 FQNNGV. The CDR3 is made up of 16 amino acids. The CDR3 region has the DNA TGTGCCAGCAGCCCGGTCGTTGGACCATCCTCCTACGAGCAGTACTTC. This encodes CASSPVVGPSSYEQYF.

J is TRBJ2-1 and V is TRBV18; D is perhaps TRBD1 or TRBD2 (5 bases each). The CDR3 consists of 14 residues. The germline V gene has CDR1 KGHSH and CDR2 LQKENI. The germline V and J ends were trimmed by 2 bases and 11 bases, with 16 bases remaining between them. CDR3: CASSPEGLRVKQFF. The DNA of the CDR3 is TGTGCCAGCTCACCAGAGGGGCTCAGGGTTAAGCAGTTCTTC. Full variable domain (rest looked up from reference TRBV18 and TRBJ2-1): NAGVMQNPRHLVRRRGQEARLRCSPMKGHSHVYWYRQLPEEGLKFMVYLQKENIIDESGMPKERFSAEFPKEGPSILRIQQVVRGDSAAYFCASSPEGLRVKQFFGPGTRLTVL.

V is TRBV18 and J is TRBJ2-5, with D unresolved. Germline CDR1 is KGHSH and CDR2 is LQKENI. This CDR3 is 13 amino acids long. V was shortened by 1 base and J by 1 base, with 4 bases between the two germline ends. This CDR3 reads CASSPHTQETQYF. Written as DNA, the CDR3 is TGTGCCAGCTCACCACATACCCAAGAGACCCAGTACTTC.

The J gene is TRBJ1-1, the V gene TRBV9; no firm D call. This CDR3 spans 13 amino acids. The ends were cut back, 2 bases at V and 7 bases at J, with 12 bases in the middle. The germline V gene has CDR1 SGDLS and CDR2 YYNGEE. In nucleotides, the CDR3 is TGTGCCAGCAGCGTTACAGTGGGTAGTGAAGCTTTCTTT. The encoded protein is CASSVTVGSEAFF.

The chain is built from TRBV5-1 and TRBJ1-3, with D uncertain. CDR1 SGHRS and CDR2 YFSETQ come from the germline V gene. The CDR3 extends over 15 amino acids. The V end was cut by 6 bases, the J end by 0 bases, with 13 bases between. The CDR3, as DNA: TGCGCCAGCAAGACAACACCAGTCTCTGGAAACACCATATATTTT. Residues: CASKTTPVSGNTIYF.